This T cell receptor (beta chain) was obtained from a study of T cells expressing NK-cell markers. Whole-study findings and limits: These clonotypes additionally ranked first within the CD3+CD56-NKG2C+ fraction of four donors.

On this clonotype: The antigen remains unidentified.

Scientists made TCR beta cDNA using 5'RACE template switching with UMIs. TCRdb re-analyzed the 5' RACE reads; it lists each CDR3 protein once, without DNA. The repertoire table contains a few hundred thousand distinct CDR3 sequences. CDR3 length: 15 amino acids. This clonotype originated in a woman between 45 and 60 years old in good health. The sequenced sample was blood T cells: a sorted CD56 or NKG2C T cell subset, CD4+ or CD8+ T cells, or bulk PBMC T cells (not recorded which). This sequence joins TRBV12-3 or TRBV12-4 and TRBJ1-1; with no DNA, the TCRdb D assignment of TRBD1 cannot be verified. The CDR3 sequence is CASSQRQSGSTEAFF.